This T cell receptor beta chain was identified in a study of blood T cell repertoires in COVID-19. Clones were read by immunoSEQ multiplex PCR, and TCRdb kept only the in-frame ones, dropping some. The sample includes fewer than 250,000 clones, over 80% of them seen just once. CDR1 and CDR2 (germline): LGHDT, YNNKEL (reference sequence). CDR3 size: 15 residues. V lost 1 base and J lost 2, with 12 bases in between. V is TRBV3-1 (or the pseudogene TRBV3-2) and J is TRBJ2-7, with a weak D call TRBD1 (5 bases). The sequence was obtained from a woman aged 30 to 39 with acute COVID-19. Input material: PBMCs or T cells enriched from blood (not recorded which). Here the CDR3 reads CASSQGLGQTYEQYF. DNA of the CDR3: TGTGCCAGCAGCCAAGGCTTAGGACAAACCTACGAGCAGTACTTC.